A single sample is the source of the 25 T cell receptor beta chains below, sequenced in a study of Ad26.COV2.S vaccination and SARS-CoV-2 variants. Treatment reported: some 19 received Ad26.COV2.S at low or high dose, single or two shots; about 5 received placebo; per-sample allocation not given. Samples analyzed were those drawn on day 63 after the first vaccine or placebo injection. Produced via immunoSEQ multiplex PCR; TCRdb's table is partial and in-frame only. This table has about 350,000 clones, approximately 90% appearing once. Sequencing used peripheral blood, obtained in a trial of Ad26.COV2.S vaccine versus placebo. These TCRs come from a person aged 18-60 years who received the Ad26.COV2.S COVID-19 vaccine or a placebo.

The rearrangement joins TRBV19 to TRBJ1-5; a possible D gene is TRBD1 (6 bases). Germline V lookup: CDR1 LNHDA, CDR2 SQIVND (reference sequence). This CDR3 contains 16 residues. Deletions cut 5 bases from V and 4 bases from J, with 18 bases between. The CDR3 reads CASSRQLQGSNQPQHF. CDR3 coding DNA: TGTGCCAGTAGTCGCCAATTACAGGGATCTAATCAGCCCCAGCATTTT.

DNA for the CDR3: TGCAGCGTTGAAAGGACTAGCGTGGGGGCAGATACGCAGTATTTT. Its translation is CSVERTSVGADTQYF. The rearrangement joins TRBV29-1 to TRBJ2-3; 9 nucleotides align to TRBD2. The CDR3 has 15 residues. V shed 2 bases and J 4 bases; nucleotides not matched to a gene: 7. CDR1 SQVTM and CDR2 ANQGSEA come from the germline V gene.

For the CDR3, the DNA is TGTGCCAGCTCACCGCGGACTAGCGCTTACAACACCGGGGAGCTGTTTTTT. It yields the protein CASSPRTSAYNTGELFF. The chain links TRBV18 to TRBJ2-2; TRBD2 aligns across 9 bases. Looked up from germline, CDR1 is KGHSH and CDR2 is LQKENI. CDR3 length: 17 residues. The junction had 7 bases not matched to a gene; V was cut back by 3 bases and J by 2 bases.

CDR3 loop: CSVEDSGGERGFQETQYF. In DNA, the CDR3 is TGCAGCGTTGAAGATAGCGGAGGTGAACGGGGCTTCCAAGAGACCCAGTACTTC. The V and J genes are TRBV29-1 and TRBJ2-5; the D gene is possibly TRBD2 (6 bases). CDR1 SQVTM and CDR2 ANQGSEA come from the germline V gene. V was trimmed by 0 bases and J by 1 base, leaving 21 bases between them. This CDR3 region has 18 residues.

The rearrangement uses TRBV4-1 and TRBJ1-2, with a weak D call TRBD1 (5 bases). The length of the CDR3 is 12 residues. The V gene lost 3 bases and the J gene lost 6 bases, with 8 bases spanning the gap. Germline V gene lookup returns CDR1 MGHRA and CDR2 YSYEKL. As DNA, the CDR3 is TGCGCCAGCAGCCATGAGGGGAATGGCTACACCTTC. Protein product: CASSHEGNGYTF.

V and J are TRBV9 and TRBJ2-2; perhaps D is TRBD1 or TRBD2 (5 bases each). V was pared by 3 bases and J by 6 bases, with 21 bases between. CDR1 SGDLS and CDR2 YYNGEE come from the germline V gene. The CDR3 length is 17 residues. CDR3 residues: CASSARTSGTVPGELFF. Here the CDR3 DNA reads TGTGCCAGCAGCGCCCGGACTTCAGGGACGGTGCCCGGGGAGCTGTTTTTT. The entire variable domain, with the rest obtained from reference TRBV9 and TRBJ2-2, is as follows: DSGVTQTPKHLITATGQRVTLRCSPRSGDLSVYWYQQSLDQGLQFLIQYYNGEERAKGNILERFSAQQFPDLHSELNLSSLELGDSALYFCASSARTSGTVPGELFFGEGSRLTVL.

The chain recombines TRBV3-1 (or the pseudogene TRBV3-2) with TRBJ2-5; 7 positions match TRBD1. This CDR3 comprises 14 residues. V was clipped by 4 bases and J by 3 bases; unmatched bases: 5. CDR1 and CDR2 from the germline V gene are LGHDT and YNNKEL (reference sequence). CDR3 sequence: CASSLHRGKETQYF. The DNA for the CDR3 is TGTGCCAGCAGCCTGCACAGGGGAAAAGAGACCCAGTACTTC.

The chain combines TRBV27 with TRBJ1-4; possibly TRBD1 for D (6 bases). Trimming removed 5 bases at V and 4 bases at J, with 14 bases between. The germline CDR1 and CDR2 sequences are MNHEY and SMNVEV (reference sequence). CDR3 length: 15 amino acids. The CDR3 coding sequence is TGTGCCAGCAGTCCATCAGGGGTGGTTAATGAAAAACTGTTTTTT. Residues: CASSPSGVVNEKLFF. Full variable domain (rest looked up from reference TRBV27 and TRBJ1-4): EAQVTQNPRYLITVTGKKLTVTCSQNMNHEYMSWYRQDPGLGLRQIYYSMNVEVTDKGDVPEGYKVSRKEKRNFPLILESPSPNQTSLYFCASSPSGVVNEKLFFGSGTQLSVL.

The rearrangement joins TRBV29-1 to TRBJ2-3, with D perhaps TRBD2 (5 bases). Germline values: CDR1 SQVTM, CDR2 ANQGSEA. Trimming took off 6 bases at V and 6 bases at J, with 16 bases between the two ends. The length of the CDR3 is 13 residues. The CDR3 nucleotides are TGCAGCGTCGAGGGCATGTACCCTGATACGCAGTATTTT. Its protein is CSVEGMYPDTQYF.

The J gene is TRBJ2-2, the V gene TRBV9, with no clear D. Germline CDR1 is SGDLS and CDR2 is YYNGEE. The V end was cut by 5 bases, the J end by 3 bases, with 11 bases between. The CDR3 has 14 amino acids. The CDR3: CASRFQTDTGELFF. CDR3 DNA sequence: TGTGCCAGCAGGTTCCAGACCGACACCGGGGAGCTGTTTTTT. Full variable domain (outside the CDR3, taken from reference TRBV9 and TRBJ2-2): DSGVTQTPKHLITATGQRVTLRCSPRSGDLSVYWYQQSLDQGLQFLIQYYNGEERAKGNILERFSAQQFPDLHSELNLSSLELGDSALYFCASRFQTDTGELFFGEGSRLTVL.

The rearrangement uses TRBV5-1 and TRBJ2-1; D unclear. The CDR3 totals 16 residues. Germline assignment: CDR1 SGHRS and CDR2 YFSETQ. Deletions cut 0 bases from V and 8 bases from J, with 18 bases between. The chain's CDR3 is CASSLGSFMGSDEQFF. The CDR3 DNA sequence: TGCGCCAGCAGCTTGGGCTCCTTTATGGGTTCGGATGAGCAGTTCTTC.

This rearrangement joins TRBV2 to TRBJ1-4, with D perhaps TRBD1 (6 bases). The CDR3 contains 14 residues. Germline-derived CDR1 and CDR2 are SNHLY and FYNNEI. With 7 bases removed from V and 3 bases from J, the gap between germline ends came to 12 bases. The CDR3 coding sequence is TGTGCCAGCACGAATAGGGGGGCTAATGAAAAACTGTTTTTT. This gives the protein CASTNRGANEKLFF.

The rearrangement links TRBV28 to TRBJ2-2; 8 nucleotides align to TRBD2. The CDR3 spans 15 residues. The trim removed 9 bases at V and 3 bases at J, leaving 9 bases unmatched. The germline V gene encodes CDR1 MDHEN and CDR2 SYDVKM. This CDR3 reads CASSLGRAYTGELFF. CDR3 coding DNA: TGTGCCAGTTCACTCGGGAGGGCCTACACCGGGGAGCTGTTTTTT.

CDR3 residues: CASGRTGQETQYF. The CDR3 bases are TGTGCCAGCGGAAGGACAGGGCAAGAGACCCAGTACTTC. V gene TRBV2 combines with J gene TRBJ2-5; the match to TRBD1 covers 8 bases. Trimming cost V 8 bases and J 2 bases; bases outside gene matches: 4. This CDR3 contains 13 residues. Germline V CDR1 and CDR2: SNHLY, FYNNEI.

The chain employs TRBV7-6 and TRBJ2-3; 8 bases are shared with TRBD2. J lost 0 bases, V lost 3 bases, and 5 bases had no gene match. The germline V gene has CDR1 SGHVS and CDR2 FNYEAQ. CDR3 length equals 16 residues. The CDR3 DNA follows: TGTGCCAGCAGCTTGGCTTTAGCGGGAAGCACAGATACGCAGTATTTT. It translates to CASSLALAGSTDTQYF.

This sequence joins TRBV5-1 and TRBJ2-7; either TRBD1 or TRBD2 may supply D (6 bases each). Per germline, CDR1 SGHRS and CDR2 YFSETQ. The germline V and J ends were trimmed by 4 bases and 7 bases, with 15 bases remaining between them. This CDR3 has 13 residues. CDR3 protein: CASSARGAGEQYF. In nucleotides, the CDR3 is TGCGCCAGCAGCGCCAGGGGCGCGGGGGAGCAGTACTTC.

V gene TRBV29-1 combines with J gene TRBJ2-5; D may be TRBD1 (6 bases). The germline V gene has CDR1 SQVTM and CDR2 ANQGSEA. Trimming took 8 bases from V and 5 from J, leaving 21 bases between them. The length of the CDR3 is 14 residues. CDR3 loop: CSTGDTWVRETQYF. The CDR3 region has the DNA TGCAGCACTGGGGACACATGGGTCAGGGAGACCCAGTACTTC.

This rearrangement joins TRBV6-1 to TRBJ2-3; possibly TRBD1 for D (6 bases). The ends were cut back, 1 base at V and 4 bases at J, with 12 bases in the middle. Germline values: CDR1 MNHNS, CDR2 SASEGT. The CDR3 extends over 15 amino acids. CDR3 protein: CASSEGWGLADTQYF. The CDR3 DNA reads TGTGCCAGCAGTGAAGGTTGGGGGCTCGCAGATACGCAGTATTTT.

The genes are TRBV29-1 and TRBJ2-2; 12 positions agree with TRBD1. In germline, CDR1 is SQVTM, CDR2 ANQGSEA. With V trimmed by 7 bases and J by 5 bases, 2 bases remained unmatched. The CDR3 runs to 13 residues. The CDR3 region is CSAGQGATGELFF. CDR3 bases: TGCAGCGCGGGACAGGGGGCTACCGGGGAGCTGTTTTTT.

This clone came up once. J is TRBJ2-1 and V is TRBV6-6, with unresolved D. This CDR3 is built from 13 residues. CDR1 and CDR2 from the germline V gene are MNHNY and SVGAGI (reference sequence). Trimming stripped 6 bases from V and 8 bases from J, with 14 bases between. Written as DNA, the CDR3 is TGTGCCAGCAGGGCCTTGATATTAGATGAGCAGTTCTTC. Translation gives CASRALILDEQFF.

The CDR3 sequence: CASSLVGGGPSDEQFF. As DNA, the CDR3 is TGCGCCAGCAGCTTGGTTGGGGGAGGGCCGTCGGATGAGCAGTTCTTC. This chain joins TRBV5-1 and TRBJ2-1, with TRBD2 identical over 7 bases. Losses at the gene ends were 0 bases for V and 8 bases for J; bases not matched to a gene: 11. There are 16 residues in the CDR3. Germline lookup yields CDR1 SGHRS and CDR2 YFSETQ. Drawing the rest from reference TRBV5-1 and TRBJ2-1, the complete variable domain is KAGVTQTPRYLIKTRGQQVTLSCSPISGHRSVSWYQQTPGQGLQFLFEYFSETQRNKGNFPGRFSGRQFSNSRSEMNVSTLELGDSALYLCASSLVGGGPSDEQFFGPGTRLTVL.

This clone was seen more than once but under ten times. The rearrangement links TRBV3-1 (or the pseudogene TRBV3-2) to TRBJ1-2; D is uncertain. CDR3 length: 16 residues. V dropped 3 bases and J dropped 3 bases, with 17 bases sitting between them. Germline assignment: CDR1 LGHDT and CDR2 YNNKEL (reference sequence). This CDR3 is CASSQISSGRDYGYTF. CDR3 nucleotide sequence: TGTGCCAGCAGCCAGATCTCCTCGGGGAGAGACTATGGCTACACCTTC.

The chain's CDR3 is CASSHRGASGSPYEQYF. The CDR3 DNA reads as TGTGCCAGCAGCCACCGAGGGGCTAGCGGGAGTCCCTACGAGCAGTACTTC. The chain has TRBV3-1 (or the pseudogene TRBV3-2) and TRBJ2-7; 10 nucleotides agree with TRBD2. V shed 3 bases, J shed 2 bases, and the junction held 10 bases outside the gene matches. The CDR3 is made up of 17 amino acids. Germline V CDR1 and CDR2: LGHDT, YNNKEL (reference sequence).

V usage is TRBV24-1 and J usage is TRBJ2-3; D unclear. This CDR3 spans 12 amino acids. Germline assignment: CDR1 KGHDR and CDR2 SFDVKD. V was trimmed by 5 bases and J by 3 bases, leaving 5 bases between them. CDR3 loop: CATSVGTDTQYF. CDR3 DNA: TGTGCCACCAGTGTTGGGACAGATACGCAGTATTTT.

The chain combines TRBV19 with TRBJ2-3; D not resolved. V lost 7 bases to trimming and J lost 2 bases, with 13 bases between them. The CDR3 runs to 14 residues. CDR1 LNHDA and CDR2 SQIVND come from the germline V gene (reference sequence). CDR3 in DNA: TGTGCCAGTAAAATCAGCTTTTTCACAGATACGCAGTATTTT. It yields the protein CASKISFFTDTQYF. Full variable domain (outside the CDR3, taken from reference TRBV19 and TRBJ2-3): DGGITQSPKYLFRKEGQNVTLSCEQNLNHDAMYWYRQDPGQGLRLIYYSQIVNDFQKGDIAEGYSVSREKKESFPLTVTSAQKNPTAFYLCASKISFFTDTQYFGPGTRLTVL.